This T cell receptor (beta chain) was documented in a study of cytomegalovirus exposure and HLA in healthy donors. The overall study: A prior study identified 90 million to 120 million unique TCR beta sequences from about 200 million T cells.

Primers included in the PCR were 60 Vbeta and 13 Jbeta primers. Generated by immunoSEQ multiplex PCR, the TCRdb table keeps only in-frame clones and is missing some. Found here are roughly 40,000 clones; the top ten clones hold about 8.9%. CDR3 length equals 16 residues. Looked up from germline, CDR1 is SGHTA and CDR2 is FQGNSA. Trimming took 2 bases from V and 4 from J; bases not matched to a gene: 4. This TCR was sampled from a man in his forties in good health and CMV-seropositive. The chain has TRBV7-2 and TRBJ1-3, with 11 nucleotides matching TRBD1. Sequencing was performed on PBMCs. Written as DNA, the CDR3 is TGTGCCAGCAGCTTACCCCGGACAGGGGGCGGAAACACCATATATTTT. Translation gives CASSLPRTGGGNTIYF.